A single T cell receptor (beta chain) is shown here with its context. The CDR3 consists of 15 residues. The germline CDR1 and CDR2 sequences are MDHEN and SYDVKM. V dropped 5 bases and J dropped 7; count of bases not matched to a gene: 6. The data are from a study of blood T cell repertoires in COVID-19. About the research overall: The study drew acute and convalescent COVID-19 samples from the United States, Italy and Spain. Nucleic acid was either cDNA or gDNA, and it came from T cells, B-cell-depleted T cells, or PBMCs.

Sequenced by immunoSEQ multiplex PCR; TCRdb stores in-frame clones only, minus some. The table includes 150,000 or so clones, around four fifths detected once. The chain carries TRBV28 and TRBJ2-1, with 12 bases identical to TRBD2. The sequencing sample was made of peripheral blood. This sequence was found in a woman aged 40 to 55 with active or convalescent COVID-19. The CDR3 DNA sequence: TGTGCCAGCAGTGGCTCTAGCGGGGGGGCTAATGAGCAGTTCTTC. Its translation is CASSGSSGGANEQFF.